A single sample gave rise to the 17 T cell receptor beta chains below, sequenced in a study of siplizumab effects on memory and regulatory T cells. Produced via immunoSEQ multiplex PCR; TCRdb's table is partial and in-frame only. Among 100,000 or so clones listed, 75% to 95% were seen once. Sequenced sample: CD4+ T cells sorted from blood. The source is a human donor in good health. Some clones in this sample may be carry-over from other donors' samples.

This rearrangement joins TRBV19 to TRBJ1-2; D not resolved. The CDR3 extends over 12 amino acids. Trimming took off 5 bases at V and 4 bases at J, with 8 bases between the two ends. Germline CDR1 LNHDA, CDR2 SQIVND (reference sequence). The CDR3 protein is CASSWEGYGYTF. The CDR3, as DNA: TGTGCCAGTAGTTGGGAGGGCTATGGCTACACCTTC.

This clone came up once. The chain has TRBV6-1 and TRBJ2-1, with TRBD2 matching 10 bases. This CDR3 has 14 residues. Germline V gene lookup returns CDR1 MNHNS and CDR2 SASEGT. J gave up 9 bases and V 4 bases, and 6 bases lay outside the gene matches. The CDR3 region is CASSAQREGVEQFF. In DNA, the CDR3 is TGTGCCAGCAGTGCACAGCGGGAGGGGGTTGAGCAGTTCTTC.

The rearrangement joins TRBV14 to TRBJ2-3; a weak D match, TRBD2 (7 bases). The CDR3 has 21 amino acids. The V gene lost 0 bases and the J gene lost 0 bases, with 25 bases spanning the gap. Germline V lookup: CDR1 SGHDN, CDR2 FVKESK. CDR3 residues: CASSQEVGAGGLVSSTDTQYF. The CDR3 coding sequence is TGTGCCAGCAGCCAAGAGGTTGGGGCCGGGGGGCTCGTCTCTAGCACAGATACGCAGTATTTT.

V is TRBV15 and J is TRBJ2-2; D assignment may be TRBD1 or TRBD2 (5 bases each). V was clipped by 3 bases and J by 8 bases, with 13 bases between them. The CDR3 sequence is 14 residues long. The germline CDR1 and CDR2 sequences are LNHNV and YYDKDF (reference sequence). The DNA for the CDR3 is TGTGCCACCAGCAGCGGGACCGGGGTGGGGGAGCTGTTTTTT. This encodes CATSSGTGVGELFF.

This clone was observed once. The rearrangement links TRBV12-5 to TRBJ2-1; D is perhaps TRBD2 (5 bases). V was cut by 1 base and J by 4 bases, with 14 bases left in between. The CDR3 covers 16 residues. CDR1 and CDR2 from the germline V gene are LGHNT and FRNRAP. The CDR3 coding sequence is TGTGCTAGTGGTTTGGGTATGGGGAGTGGGTACAATGAGCAGTTCTTC. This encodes CASGLGMGSGYNEQFF.

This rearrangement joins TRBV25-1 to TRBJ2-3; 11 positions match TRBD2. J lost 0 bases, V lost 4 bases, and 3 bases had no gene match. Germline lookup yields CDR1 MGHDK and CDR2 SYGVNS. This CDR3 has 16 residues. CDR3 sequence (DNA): TGTGCCAGCAGTGCCTCTAGCGGGAGGAGCACAGATACGCAGTATTTT. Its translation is CASSASSGRSTDTQYF.

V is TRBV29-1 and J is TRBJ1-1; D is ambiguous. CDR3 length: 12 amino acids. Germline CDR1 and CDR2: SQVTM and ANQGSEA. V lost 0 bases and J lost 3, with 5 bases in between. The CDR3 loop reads CSVEERYTEAFF. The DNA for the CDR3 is TGCAGCGTTGAAGAGAGGTACACTGAAGCTTTCTTT.

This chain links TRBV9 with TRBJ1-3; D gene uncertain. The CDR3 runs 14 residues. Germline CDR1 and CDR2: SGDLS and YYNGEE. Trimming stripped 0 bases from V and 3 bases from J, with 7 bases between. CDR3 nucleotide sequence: TGTGCCAGCAGCGTAGAAGGGAATGGAAACACCATATATTTT. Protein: CASSVEGNGNTIYF. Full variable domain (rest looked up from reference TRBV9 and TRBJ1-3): DSGVTQTPKHLITATGQRVTLRCSPRSGDLSVYWYQQSLDQGLQFLIQYYNGEERAKGNILERFSAQQFPDLHSELNLSSLELGDSALYFCASSVEGNGNTIYFGEGSWLTVV.

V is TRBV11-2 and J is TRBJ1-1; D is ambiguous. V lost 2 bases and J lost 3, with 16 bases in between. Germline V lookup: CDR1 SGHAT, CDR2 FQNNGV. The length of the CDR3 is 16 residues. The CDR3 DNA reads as TGTGCCAGCAGCTTACTGGCACCTCCCTCGGACACTGAAGCTTTCTTT. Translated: CASSLLAPPSDTEAFF.

CDR3 sequence reads: CATSRDLIGSTGNTIYF. The CDR3 DNA follows: TGTGCCACCAGCAGAGATCTAATCGGGTCCACTGGAAACACCATATATTTT. V is TRBV15 and J is TRBJ1-3, with unresolved D. Germline-derived CDR1 and CDR2 are LNHNV and YYDKDF (reference sequence). CDR3 length equals 17 residues. The germline V and J ends were trimmed by 0 bases and 2 bases, with 14 bases remaining between them.

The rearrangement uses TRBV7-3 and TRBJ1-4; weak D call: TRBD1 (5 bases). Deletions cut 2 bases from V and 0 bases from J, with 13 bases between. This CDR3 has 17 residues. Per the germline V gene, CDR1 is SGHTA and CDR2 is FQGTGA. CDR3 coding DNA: TGTGCCAGCAGCTTAGTTGAGGGAGGGGCAACTAATGAAAAACTGTTTTTT. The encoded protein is CASSLVEGGATNEKLFF.

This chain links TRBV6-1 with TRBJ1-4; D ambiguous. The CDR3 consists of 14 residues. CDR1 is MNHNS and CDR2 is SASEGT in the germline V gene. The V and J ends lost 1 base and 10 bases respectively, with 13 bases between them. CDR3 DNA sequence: TGTGCCAGCAGTGAAGAACGAGGAGACACAAAACTGTTTTTT. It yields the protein CASSEERGDTKLFF.

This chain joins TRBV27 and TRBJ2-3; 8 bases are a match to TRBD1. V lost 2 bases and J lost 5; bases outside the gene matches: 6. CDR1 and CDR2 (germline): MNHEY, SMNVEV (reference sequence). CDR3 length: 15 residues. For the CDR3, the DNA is TGTGCCAGCAGTTTAGCAGGACAGGGATTAGATACGCAGTATTTT. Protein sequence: CASSLAGQGLDTQYF.

The CDR3 coding sequence is TGTGCCAGCTCACCAATAGGCAGGGCGGGCGAGCAGTTCTTC. Residues: CASSPIGRAGEQFF. This sequence joins TRBV18 and TRBJ2-1; D tentatively reads TRBD1 or TRBD2 (5 bases each). Trimming removed 2 bases at V and 10 bases at J, with 15 bases between. The CDR3 extends over 14 amino acids. The germline V gene has CDR1 KGHSH and CDR2 LQKENI.

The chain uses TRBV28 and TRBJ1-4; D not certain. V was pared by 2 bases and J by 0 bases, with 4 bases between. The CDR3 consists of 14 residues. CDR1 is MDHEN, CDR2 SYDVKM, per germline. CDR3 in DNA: TGTGCCAGCAGTTTAGGGGCAACTAATGAAAAACTGTTTTTT. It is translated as CASSLGATNEKLFF.

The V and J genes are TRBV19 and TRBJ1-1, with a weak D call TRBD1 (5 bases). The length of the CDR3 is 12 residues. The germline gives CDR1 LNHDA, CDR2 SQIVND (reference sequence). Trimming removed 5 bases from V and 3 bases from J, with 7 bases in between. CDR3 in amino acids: CASSSGDTEAFF. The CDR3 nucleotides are TGTGCCAGTAGTTCGGGGGACACTGAAGCTTTCTTT.

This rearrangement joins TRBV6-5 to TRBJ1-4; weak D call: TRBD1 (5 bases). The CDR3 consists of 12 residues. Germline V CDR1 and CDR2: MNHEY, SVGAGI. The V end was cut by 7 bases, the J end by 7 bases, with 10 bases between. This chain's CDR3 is CASKRDREKLFF. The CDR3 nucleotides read TGTGCCAGCAAAAGGGACCGTGAAAAACTGTTTTTT.